Listed below are T cell receptor beta chains from one sample, sequenced in a study of T-cell memory formation after mild COVID-19. TCRdb passed the 5' RACE reads through MiXCR, listing each CDR3 protein once. This table holds some 490,000 distinct CDR3 sequences, about 18% found once. Sequenced input: PBMCs or a T cell subset sorted from them (not recorded which). These receptors were taken from an adult woman who had mild COVID-19 (a few samples of this study predate the infection). Cell type and time point are not known. CDR3s include the opening cysteine and the closing phenylalanine or tryptophan. Each record gives: V gene, J gene, CDR3 protein.

V: TRBV4-1; J: TRBJ2-7; CDR3: CASSQDPDLHAYEQYF
V: TRBV20-1; J: TRBJ1-6; CDR3: CSAPSGNSPLHF
V: TRBV20-1; J: TRBJ2-7; CDR3: CSARETGRGSYEQYF
V: TRBV12-3/TRBV12-4; J: TRBJ1-1; CDR3: CASSPGEGRKTEAFF
V: TRBV7-8; J: TRBJ2-5; CDR3: CASSLAGAGQETQYF
V: TRBV25-1; J: TRBJ2-1; CDR3: CASSDPGTSGRSRWDEQFF
V: TRBV5-5; J: TRBJ1-5; CDR3: CASSLDGQSNQPQHF
V: TRBV20-1; J: TRBJ1-6; CDR3: CSATTPWGLHF
V: TRBV7-2; J: TRBJ2-3; CDR3: CASSLDLAGMGGTDTQYF
V: TRBV6-2/TRBV6-3; J: TRBJ1-4; CDR3: CASSGQRTEKLFF
V: TRBV24-1; J: TRBJ2-2; CDR3: CATSDVLSGSGELFF
V: TRBV6-1; J: TRBJ1-5; CDR3: CASSEVRDQPQHF
V: TRBV15; J: TRBJ2-7; CDR3: CATSREGVHRGEQYF
V: TRBV20-1; J: TRBJ2-7; CDR3: CSAGTVGSYEQYF
V: TRBV28; J: TRBJ1-2; CDR3: CASRKGANYGYTF
V: TRBV4-3; J: TRBJ2-1; CDR3: CASSQGVGLAGGNNEQFF
V: TRBV29-1; J: TRBJ2-3; CDR3: CSVVGGTSTDTQYF
V: TRBV30; J: TRBJ1-1; CDR3: CACDLSDTEAFF
V: TRBV5-5; J: TRBJ2-2; CDR3: CASSLTTGSNTGELFF
V: TRBV4-2; J: TRBJ2-7; CDR3: CASSQGAGRTGHYEQYF
V: TRBV7-8; J: TRBJ1-5; CDR3: CASTERTRGYGSNQPQHF
V: TRBV11-3; J: TRBJ2-1; CDR3: CASSWDRAPGNEQFF
V: TRBV20-1; J: TRBJ2-2; CDR3: CSAGDRACTGELFF
V: TRBV6-6; J: TRBJ1-5; CDR3: CASSPGRGWNQPQHF
V: TRBV11-2; J: TRBJ2-2; CDR3: CASSPAGALNTGELFF
V: TRBV12-3/TRBV12-4; J: TRBJ2-3; CDR3: CASSLKAPQYF
V: TRBV24-1; J: TRBJ2-1; CDR3: CATSDFGTADNEQFF
V: TRBV2; J: TRBJ2-1; CDR3: CASRGPGLAGGQENEQFF
V: TRBV27; J: TRBJ2-7; CDR3: CASSPRGQGREEQYF
V: TRBV19; J: TRBJ2-1; CDR3: CASSRDSGSLSFEQFF
V: TRBV5-1; J: TRBJ2-1; CDR3: CASSLGGTDSYNEQFF
V: TRBV4-3; J: TRBJ2-3; CDR3: CASSQVGLAGGVYTQYF
V: TRBV20-1; J: TRBJ2-1; CDR3: CSARTRGLFPVSDEQFF
V: TRBV6-1; J: TRBJ2-4; CDR3: CASSDQYGAQSSGRLVNIQYF
V: TRBV27; J: TRBJ1-2; CDR3: CASSPGQGAWGYTF
V: TRBV19; J: TRBJ2-7; CDR3: CASSMSPDGDYEQYF
V: TRBV6-4; J: TRBJ2-2; CDR3: CASSDSKQNTGELFF
V: TRBV20-1; J: TRBJ1-2; CDR3: CSAQRGLAVGYTF
V: TRBV7-2; J: TRBJ2-3; CDR3: CASSHRWGTQYF
V: TRBV18; J: TRBJ1-2; CDR3: CASSPTMTGDYGYTF
V: TRBV7-9; J: TRBJ2-5; CDR3: CASTPPRTGGIKTQYF
V: TRBV4-2; J: TRBJ1-2; CDR3: CASSPGQGETGGYTF
V: TRBV6-2/TRBV6-3; J: TRBJ2-5; CDR3: CASSYGVDPLLETQYF
V: TRBV14; J: TRBJ2-1; CDR3: CASSQLSGQGNEQFF
V: TRBV6-5; J: TRBJ1-6; CDR3: CASRNRQGGSPLHF
V: TRBV12-3/TRBV12-4; J: TRBJ2-7; CDR3: CASSPKGVYEQYF
V: TRBV6-2/TRBV6-3; J: TRBJ1-1; CDR3: CASSYSSPNTEAFF
V: TRBV4-1; J: TRBJ2-2; CDR3: CASSRTGEWTGELFF
V: TRBV10-3; J: TRBJ1-5; CDR3: CAISENRQGQEPQHF
V: TRBV6-6; J: TRBJ2-3; CDR3: CASSDRGPSDTQYF
V: TRBV12-3/TRBV12-4; J: TRBJ1-4; CDR3: CASSLTGGSEKLFF
V: TRBV20-1; J: TRBJ2-7; CDR3: CSARRDSLYYEQYF